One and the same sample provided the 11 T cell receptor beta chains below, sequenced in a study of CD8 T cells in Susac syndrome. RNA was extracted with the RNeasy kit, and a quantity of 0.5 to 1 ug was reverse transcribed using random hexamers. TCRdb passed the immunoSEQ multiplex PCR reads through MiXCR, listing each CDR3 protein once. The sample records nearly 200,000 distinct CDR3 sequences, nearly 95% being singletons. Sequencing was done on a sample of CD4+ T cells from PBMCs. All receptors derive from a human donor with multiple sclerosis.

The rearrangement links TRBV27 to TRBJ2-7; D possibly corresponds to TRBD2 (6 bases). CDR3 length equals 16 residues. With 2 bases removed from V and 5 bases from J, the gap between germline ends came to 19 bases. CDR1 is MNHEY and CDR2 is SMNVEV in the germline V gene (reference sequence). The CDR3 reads CASSLVRGIAGHEQYF. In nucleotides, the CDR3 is TGTGCCAGCAGTTTAGTACGCGGGATCGCGGGACACGAGCAGTACTTC.

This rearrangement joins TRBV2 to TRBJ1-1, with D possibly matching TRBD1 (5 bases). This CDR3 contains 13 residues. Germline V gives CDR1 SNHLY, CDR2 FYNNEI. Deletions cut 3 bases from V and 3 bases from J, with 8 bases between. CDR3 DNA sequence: TGTGCCAGCAGTGAGAGGGGATACACTGAAGCTTTCTTT. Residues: CASSERGYTEAFF.

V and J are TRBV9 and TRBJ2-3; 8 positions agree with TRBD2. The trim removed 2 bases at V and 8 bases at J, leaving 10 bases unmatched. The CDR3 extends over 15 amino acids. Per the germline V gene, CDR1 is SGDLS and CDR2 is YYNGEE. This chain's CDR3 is CASSVGLGIYGTQYF. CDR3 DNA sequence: TGTGCCAGCAGCGTGGGACTAGGGATCTACGGTACGCAGTATTTT.

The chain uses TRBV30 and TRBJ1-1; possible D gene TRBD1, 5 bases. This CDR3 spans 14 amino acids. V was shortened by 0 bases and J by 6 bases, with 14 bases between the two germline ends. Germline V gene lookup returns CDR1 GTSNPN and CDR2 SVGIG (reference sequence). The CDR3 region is CAWSVGQGLAEAFF. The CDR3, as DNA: TGTGCCTGGAGTGTCGGGCAGGGACTCGCTGAAGCTTTCTTT.

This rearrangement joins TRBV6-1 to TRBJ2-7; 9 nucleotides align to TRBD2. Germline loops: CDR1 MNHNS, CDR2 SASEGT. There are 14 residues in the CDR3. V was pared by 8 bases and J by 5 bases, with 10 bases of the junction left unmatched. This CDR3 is CASGPGLARNEQYF. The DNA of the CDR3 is TGTGCCAGCGGGCCGGGACTAGCTCGCAACGAGCAGTACTTC.

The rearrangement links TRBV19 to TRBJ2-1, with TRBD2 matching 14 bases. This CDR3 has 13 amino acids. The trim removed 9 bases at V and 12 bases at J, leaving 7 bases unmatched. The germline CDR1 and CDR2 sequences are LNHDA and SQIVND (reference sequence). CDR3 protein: CASGRGLAGGQFF. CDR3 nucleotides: TGTGCCAGCGGCAGAGGACTAGCGGGAGGGCAGTTCTTC.

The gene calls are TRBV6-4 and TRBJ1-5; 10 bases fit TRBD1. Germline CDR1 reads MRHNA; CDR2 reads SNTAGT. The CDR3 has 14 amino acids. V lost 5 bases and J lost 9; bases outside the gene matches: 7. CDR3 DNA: TGTGCCAGCAGTCCCGGGACAGGGGAAAGGCCCCAGCATTTT. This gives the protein CASSPGTGERPQHF.

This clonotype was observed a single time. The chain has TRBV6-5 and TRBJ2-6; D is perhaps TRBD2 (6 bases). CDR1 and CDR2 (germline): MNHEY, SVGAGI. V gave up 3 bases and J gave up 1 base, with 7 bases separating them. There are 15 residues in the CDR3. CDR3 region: CASSYRESGANVLTF. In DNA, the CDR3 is TGTGCCAGCAGTTATCGGGAGTCTGGGGCCAACGTCCTGACTTTC.

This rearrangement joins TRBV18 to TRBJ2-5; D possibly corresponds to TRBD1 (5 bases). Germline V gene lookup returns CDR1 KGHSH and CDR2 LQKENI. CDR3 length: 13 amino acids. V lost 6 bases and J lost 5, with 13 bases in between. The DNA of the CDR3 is TGTGCCAGCTCTCGCCAGGGAAGGGAGACCCAGTACTTC. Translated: CASSRQGRETQYF. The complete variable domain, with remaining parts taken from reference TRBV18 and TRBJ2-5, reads NAGVMQNPRHLVRRRGQEARLRCSPMKGHSHVYWYRQLPEEGLKFMVYLQKENIIDESGMPKERFSAEFPKEGPSILRIQQVVRGDSAAYFCASSRQGRETQYFGPGTRLLVL.

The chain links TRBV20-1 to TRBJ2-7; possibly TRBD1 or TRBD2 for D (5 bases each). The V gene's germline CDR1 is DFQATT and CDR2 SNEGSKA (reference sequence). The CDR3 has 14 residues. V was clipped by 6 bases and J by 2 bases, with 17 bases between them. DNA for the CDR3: TGCAGTGCCCGCCGGGACCCCTCAACCTACGAGCAGTACTTC. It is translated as CSARRDPSTYEQYF.

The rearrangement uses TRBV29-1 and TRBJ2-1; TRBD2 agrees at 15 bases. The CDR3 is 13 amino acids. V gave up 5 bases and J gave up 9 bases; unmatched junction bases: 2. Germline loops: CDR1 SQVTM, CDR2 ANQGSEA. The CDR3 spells CSVRTSGRGEQFF. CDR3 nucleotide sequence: TGCAGCGTTCGGACTAGCGGGAGGGGTGAGCAGTTCTTC.